These 5 T cell receptor beta chains came from one sample sequenced in a study of shared clonotypes between healthy human individuals. TCRdb's copy holds only in-frame clones and misses some; the assay was immunoSEQ multiplex PCR. The sample lists millions of clones, around 96% occurring once. Only CD45RO-negative cells positively selected for CCR7 counted as naive CD8 cells, so terminally differentiated effector memory CD45RA+ cells were excluded. The sequenced sample was naive CD8+ T cells sorted from blood. Receptor source: a man aged 18 to 35 in good health.

The chain links TRBV7-3 to TRBJ2-3, with D tentatively TRBD2 (6 bases). This CDR3 comprises 14 residues. V dropped 5 bases and J dropped 3 bases, with 12 bases sitting between them. Germline V gives CDR1 SGHTA, CDR2 FQGTGA. CDR3 nucleotides: TGTGCCAGCAGCCCTACGGGGGAGACAGATACGCAGTATTTT. Its translation: CASSPTGETDTQYF.

This chain joins TRBV19 and TRBJ1-2; 7 positions agree with TRBD1. CDR1 and CDR2 from the germline V gene are LNHDA and SQIVND (reference sequence). V was pared by 4 bases and J by 4 bases, with 9 bases of the junction left unmatched. The CDR3 is 15 residues long. The CDR3 reads CASSTWTGGTYGYTF. In DNA form, the CDR3 reads TGTGCCAGTAGTACTTGGACAGGAGGGACCTATGGCTACACCTTC. Full variable domain (missing parts from reference TRBV19 and TRBJ1-2): DGGITQSPKYLFRKEGQNVTLSCEQNLNHDAMYWYRQDPGQGLRLIYYSQIVNDFQKGDIAEGYSVSREKKESFPLTVTSAQKNPTAFYLCASSTWTGGTYGYTFGSGTRLTVV.

V usage is TRBV27 and J usage is TRBJ2-1; 8 bases match TRBD1. CDR3 length equals 13 residues. Germline trimming cut 5 bases from V and 7 bases from J; bases unmatched to any gene: 4. Germline V gene sequence: CDR1 MNHEY, CDR2 SMNVEV (reference sequence). The DNA for the CDR3 is TGTGCCAGCAGTACGGACAGGGTTAATGAGCAGTTCTTC. Its protein is CASSTDRVNEQFF.

The chain carries TRBV11-2 and TRBJ2-3, with D unclear. The CDR3 loop spans 13 amino acids. The germline CDR1 and CDR2 sequences are SGHAT and FQNNGV. V was pared by 5 bases and J by 2 bases, with 8 bases between. The CDR3 loop is CASSPTYTDTQYF. CDR3 nucleotides: TGTGCCAGCAGCCCGACGTACACAGATACGCAGTATTTT.

The chain employs TRBV9 and TRBJ1-2, with 9 bases lining up with TRBD1. J was trimmed by 4 bases and V by 3 bases; bases with no gene match: 10. This CDR3 comprises 16 residues. Germline V gene sequence: CDR1 SGDLS, CDR2 YYNGEE. In DNA form, the CDR3 reads TGTGCCAGCAGCGCCTCTACAGGGGGCGCTTTCTATGGCTACACCTTC. It yields the protein CASSASTGGAFYGYTF.